This T cell receptor beta chain was recovered during a study of cytomegalovirus exposure and HLA in healthy donors. Turning to this clone: Its target is not known.

The PCR was carried out with 60 Vbeta primers and 13 Jbeta primers. Some clones are missing from TCRdb's copy, which holds only in-frame ones; the method was immunoSEQ multiplex PCR. Of about 100,000 clones detected, around 75% appear once; the ten largest clones hold 12% to 15%. Study results and caveats: In an earlier analysis, in 587 donors, most V segments appeared productive either ~87% or ~30% of the time.

Trimming cost V 7 bases and J 7 bases; bases outside gene matches: 9. The CDR3 is 14 residues long. Germline V CDR1 and CDR2: SGHTA, FQGNSA. The origin of this receptor is a male donor in good health and CMV-seropositive. The chain uses TRBV7-2 and TRBJ2-1, with TRBD2 matching over 8 bases. The sample was PBMCs. In nucleotides, the CDR3 is TGTGCCAGCATTATGACGGGGGGGGTAAATGAGCAGTTCTTC. It codes for CASIMTGGVNEQFF.